This record concerns one T cell receptor beta chain sequence. Source study methods: Estimated nucleated cell counts came from reference gene primer amplification. Profiling relied on immunoSEQ multiplex PCR, and the TCRdb table lists in-frame clones only, not all of them. That table supplies the V and J calls and clone size; D and trimming were determined from the DNA. Of just over 250,000 clones listed, 84% are singletons. These data are taken from a study of blood T cell repertoires in COVID-19. Germline CDR1 SGHDT, CDR2 YYEEEE. Trimming took off 4 bases at V and 5 bases at J, with 15 bases between the two ends. The CDR3 has 15 residues. Individuals aged about 18 to 90 years were recruited from 24 US areas.

The TCR sequence derives from a man under 40 with acute COVID-19. The sample consisted of PBMCs or T cells enriched from blood (not recorded which). This chain uses TRBV5-6 with TRBJ2-2; D remains ambiguous. CDR3 nucleotide sequence: TGTGCCAGCAGCCCCGGTGGTCGGAGAACCGGGGAGCTGTTTTTT. Translation: CASSPGGRRTGELFF. Based on the CDR3 plus reference TRBV5-6 and TRBJ2-2, the full variable domain is DAGVTQSPTHLIKTRGQQVTLRCSPKSGHDTVSWYQQALGQGPQFIFQYYEEEERQRGNFPDRFSGHQFPNYSSELNVNALLLGDSALYLCASSPGGRRTGELFFGEGSRLTVL.